The 3 T cell receptor beta chains below were found in one sample sequenced in a study of spatial heterogeneity in lung cancer. TCRdb analysed the 5' RACE reads with MiXCR anew, one entry per CDR3 protein. The repertoire holds roughly 3,700 distinct CDR3 sequences, with 20% to 25% as singletons. As to time point: sample taken at primary tumor resection. In each case, whole RNA from tumor, nontumor lung or frozen PBMC was sequenced unsorted. The material was PBMCs, obtained at surgery. The receptors originated from a female donor with early-stage non-small cell lung cancer.

The table lists this clonotype with a count of one. This beta chain came through as a stray read in a library set up for alpha chains, and its size says little. This chain uses TRBV2 with TRBJ2-7, with D perhaps TRBD1 (5 bases). Germline V gives CDR1 SNHLY, CDR2 FYNNEI. Trimming cost V 6 bases and J 3 bases, with 15 bases left between them. CDR3 size: 14 residues. The DNA for the CDR3 is TGTGCCAGCAGCTTATATGGACAACTCTACGAGCAGTACTTC. Translating it yields CASSLYGQLYEQYF.

This clonotype qualifies as medium-sized. This beta chain lies outside the target of a library built for alpha chains; its clone size means little. The chain links TRBV6-1 to TRBJ2-7, with 9 bases identical to TRBD1. The germline gives CDR1 MNHNS, CDR2 SASEGT. The trim removed 3 bases at V and 0 bases at J, leaving 3 bases unmatched. The CDR3 loop spans 15 amino acids. CDR3 DNA sequence: TGTGCCAGCAGTGACCGGGACAGGGCCTCCTACGAGCAGTACTTC. As protein: CASSDRDRASYEQYF.

Comments on this clonotype: The library was built for alpha chains, so this beta chain is an off-target read and its size means little. The chain employs TRBV5-1 and TRBJ2-6; D could derive from TRBD1 or TRBD2 (5 bases each). The CDR3 runs to 15 residues. Germline values: CDR1 SGHRS, CDR2 YFSETQ. V lost 2 bases to trimming and J lost 4 bases, with 10 bases between them. The CDR3 reads CASSFSGTGANVLTF. CDR3 in DNA: TGCGCCAGCAGCTTTTCAGGGACCGGGGCCAACGTCCTGACTTTC.